The rows below give T cell receptor beta chains drawn from one sample of a study of blood T cells in healthy people across ages. TCRdb independently ran MiXCR on the 5' RACE reads; one entry per CDR3 protein. Here the sample spans around 1,600,000 distinct CDR3 sequences, about 42% being singletons. Sequenced: blood. Receptors were obtained from a woman between 18 and 29 years old in good health. CDR3s include the opening cysteine and the closing phenylalanine or tryptophan. D genes are given only for firm matches. Not all rows give a size; the values are once, few, many and, for expanded clones, a class.

CDR3 protein: CASSELTSGARGGELFF
CDR3 DNA: TGTGCCAGCAGTGAATTGACTAGCGGGGCTAGAGGCGGGGAGCTGTTTTTT
D gene: TRBD2
clone size: few
J gene: TRBJ2-2
V gene: TRBV25-1

CDR3 protein: CASSWEYEQYF
CDR3 DNA: TGTGCCAGCAGTTGGGAGTACGAGCAGTACTTC
D gene: .
clone size: .
J gene: TRBJ2-7
V gene: TRBV6-2/TRBV6-3

CDR3 protein: CATSRDYSIPVVSNQPQHF
CDR3 DNA: TGTGCCACCAGCAGAGATTACAGCATACCGGTCGTTAGCAATCAGCCCCAGCATTTT
D gene: .
clone size: .
J gene: TRBJ1-5
V gene: TRBV15

CDR3 protein: CSARLGTSGTIEQYF
CDR3 DNA: TGCAGTGCTAGGCTTGGAACTAGCGGAACTATCGAGCAGTACTTC
D gene: TRBD2
clone size: few
J gene: TRBJ2-7
V gene: TRBV20-1

CDR3 protein: CSVEETGTDYGYTF
CDR3 DNA: TGCAGCGTTGAAGAAACGGGGACAGACTATGGCTACACCTTC
D gene: TRBD1
clone size: few
J gene: TRBJ1-2
V gene: TRBV29-1

CDR3 protein: CASSLNQGGFF
CDR3 DNA: TGTGCCAGCAGCTTAAATCAGGGAGGGTTCTTC
D gene: .
clone size: .
J gene: TRBJ2-1
V gene: TRBV7-2

CDR3 protein: CASTVDRDEQYF
CDR3 DNA: TGTGCCAGCACCGTCGATAGGGACGAGCAGTACTTC
D gene: .
clone size: once
J gene: TRBJ2-7
V gene: TRBV2

CDR3 protein: CACSGLAGAPYNEQFF
CDR3 DNA: TGTGCCTGCTCGGGACTAGCGGGGGCCCCCTACAATGAGCAGTTCTTC
D gene: TRBD2
clone size: .
J gene: TRBJ2-1
V gene: TRBV27

CDR3 protein: CSARGIFPSSYEQYF
CDR3 DNA: TGCAGTGCTAGAGGGATTTTCCCGAGCTCCTACGAGCAGTACTTC
D gene: .
clone size: few
J gene: TRBJ2-7
V gene: TRBV20-1

CDR3 protein: CATSRSGSGDTQYF
CDR3 DNA: TGTGCCACCAGCCGTAGCGGGAGTGGGGATACGCAGTATTTT
D gene: TRBD2
clone size: few
J gene: TRBJ2-3
V gene: TRBV15

CDR3 protein: CASNRQGGYTF
CDR3 DNA: TGTGCCAGCAATCGACAGGGTGGCTACACCTTC
D gene: TRBD1
clone size: few
J gene: TRBJ1-2
V gene: TRBV2

CDR3 protein: CASSYNRGSTYEQYF
CDR3 DNA: TGTGCCAGCAGCTACAACCGGGGCTCAACCTACGAGCAGTACTTC
D gene: .
clone size: few
J gene: TRBJ2-7
V gene: TRBV6-2/TRBV6-3

CDR3 protein: CASSTLLNNEQFF
CDR3 DNA: TGTGCCAGTAGTACGCTGCTTAACAATGAGCAGTTCTTC
D gene: .
clone size: .
J gene: TRBJ2-1
V gene: TRBV19

CDR3 protein: CSATRTAQPEQFF
CDR3 DNA: TGCAGTGCTACCAGGACTGCCCAGCCTGAGCAGTTCTTC
D gene: .
clone size: few
J gene: TRBJ2-1
V gene: TRBV20-1

CDR3 protein: CASSRRYQGANTEAFF
CDR3 DNA: TGCGCCAGCAGCCGGAGGTATCAGGGGGCGAACACTGAAGCTTTCTTT
D gene: TRBD1
clone size: few
J gene: TRBJ1-1
V gene: TRBV4-1

CDR3 protein: CASSQRGDPGELFF
CDR3 DNA: TGCGCCAGCAGCCAACGTGGGGACCCCGGGGAGCTGTTTTTT
D gene: .
clone size: few
J gene: TRBJ2-2
V gene: TRBV4-1

CDR3 protein: CRATQEQGQTDEQYF
CDR3 DNA: TGCAGGGCAACCCAGGAACAGGGGCAGACCGACGAGCAGTACTTC
D gene: TRBD1
clone size: .
J gene: TRBJ2-7
V gene: TRBV20-1

CDR3 protein: CASSPPSGQINYEQDF
CDR3 DNA: TGCGCCAGCAGCCCACCTAGCGGGCAAATCAACTACGAGCAGGACTTC
D gene: TRBD2
clone size: .
J gene: TRBJ2-4
V gene: TRBV4-3

CDR3 protein: CASSQGRTETYEQYF
CDR3 DNA: TGCGCCAGCAGCCAAGGCCGGACAGAGACCTACGAGCAGTACTTC
D gene: .
clone size: few
J gene: TRBJ2-7
V gene: TRBV4-3

CDR3 protein: CASSLVVGQGNYEQYF
CDR3 DNA: TGTGCCAGCAGCTTAGTCGTAGGTCAGGGGAACTACGAGCAGTACTTC
D gene: .
clone size: .
J gene: TRBJ2-7
V gene: TRBV7-2

CDR3 protein: CSAREIRRYGYTF
CDR3 DNA: TGCAGTGCTAGAGAAATCAGGCGCTATGGCTACACCTTC
D gene: .
clone size: .
J gene: TRBJ1-2
V gene: TRBV20-1

CDR3 protein: CSARVHKTSSYNEQFF
CDR3 DNA: TGCAGTGCTAGAGTCCATAAGACTAGCTCCTACAATGAGCAGTTCTTC
D gene: .
clone size: few
J gene: TRBJ2-1
V gene: TRBV20-1

CDR3 protein: CASSPGTVTDTQYF
CDR3 DNA: TGTGCTAGTAGCCCAGGGACAGTCACAGATACGCAGTATTTT
D gene: TRBD1
clone size: few
J gene: TRBJ2-3
V gene: TRBV7-7

CDR3 protein: CASSENWGAGNEQYF
CDR3 DNA: TGTGCCAGCAGTGAGAATTGGGGGGCCGGTAATGAGCAGTACTTC
D gene: .
clone size: .
J gene: TRBJ2-5
V gene: TRBV25-1

CDR3 protein: CSAKGPYEQYF
CDR3 DNA: TGCAGTGCTAAAGGACCGTACGAGCAGTACTTC
D gene: .
clone size: .
J gene: TRBJ2-7
V gene: TRBV20-1

CDR3 protein: CASSNPGEGNYGYTF
CDR3 DNA: TGCGCCAGCAGCAACCCAGGGGAGGGGAACTATGGCTACACCTTC
D gene: .
clone size: few
J gene: TRBJ1-2
V gene: TRBV5-1

CDR3 protein: CSVLTGGDYEQYF
CDR3 DNA: TGCAGCGTTCTGACAGGGGGGGACTACGAGCAGTACTTC
D gene: TRBD1
clone size: .
J gene: TRBJ2-7
V gene: TRBV29-1

CDR3 protein: CASTLSQGFNQPQHF
CDR3 DNA: TGTGCCAGCACTTTATCACAGGGCTTCAATCAGCCCCAGCATTTT
D gene: .
clone size: .
J gene: TRBJ1-5
V gene: TRBV28